The next 23 T cell receptor beta chains were all read from a single sample in a study of beta chain features in type 1 diabetes. The study reverse transcribed the entire isolated RNA, so it sequenced expressed TCRB transcripts. The data were produced by immunoSEQ multiplex PCR, yet TCRdb's version contains in-frame clones alone and is incomplete. This table has roughly 300,000 clones, 8% appearing once. Sequencing input: central memory CD4+ T cells from blood. The receptors originated from a woman between 18 and 29 years old in good health.

This clone appeared a few times. The chain couples TRBV5-1 to TRBJ2-1; TRBD2 agrees at 9 bases. This CDR3 is 15 amino acids long. CDR1 and CDR2 (germline): SGHRS, YFSETQ. The V and J ends lost 0 bases and 9 bases, in that order; junction bases with no gene match: 7. As DNA, the CDR3 is TGCGCCAGCAGCTTGGCCTTAGCGGGAGTAGGTGAGCAGTTCTTC. Translation gives CASSLALAGVGEQFF.

The table lists this clone with a few counts. The chain links TRBV5-1 to TRBJ2-3; D is ambiguous. The CDR3 runs 14 residues. Germline CDR1 and CDR2: SGHRS and YFSETQ. With 5 bases removed from V and 3 bases from J, the gap between germline ends came to 13 bases. CDR3: CASRGKAGTDTQYF. In DNA form, the CDR3 reads TGCGCCAGCAGGGGGAAGGCAGGTACAGATACGCAGTATTTT.

This clone has just a few counts. The chain recombines TRBV9 with TRBJ2-3, with 9 nucleotides matching TRBD2. J lost 9 bases, V lost 4 bases, and 18 bases had no gene match. The CDR3 has 17 residues. Germline V gives CDR1 SGDLS, CDR2 YYNGEE. CDR3 protein: CASSRSKGTSRSATQYF. The CDR3 bases are TGTGCCAGCAGCCGAAGTAAGGGGACTAGCCGATCAGCGACGCAGTATTTT.

The genes are TRBV4-2 and TRBJ2-3, with TRBD2 identical over 9 bases. Trimming took 4 bases from V and 3 from J; bases not matched to a gene: 20. The V gene's germline CDR1 is LGHNA and CDR2 YNFKEQ. The CDR3 loop spans 20 amino acids. The CDR3 bases are TGTGCCAGCAGCCCCGATTTCATGGTAGCGGGAGCGATACAAACAGATACGCAGTATTTT. Its protein is CASSPDFMVAGAIQTDTQYF.

The gene calls are TRBV6-1 and TRBJ1-5; no reliable D call. CDR3 length: 13 amino acids. Germline values: CDR1 MNHNS, CDR2 SASEGT. V shed 6 bases and J shed 4 bases, with 10 bases lying between them. CDR3 residues: CASRTSKNQPQHF. The CDR3 DNA sequence: TGTGCCAGCAGAACAAGCAAGAATCAGCCCCAGCATTTT.

The J gene is TRBJ2-1, the V gene TRBV6-6, with no clear D. Trimming took 5 bases from V and 10 from J, leaving 9 bases between them. Germline CDR1 is MNHNY and CDR2 is SVGAGI (reference sequence). The length of the CDR3 is 11 residues. The CDR3 DNA is TGTGCCAGCAGTGCCTACGGGGAGCAGTTCTTC. Its protein is CASSAYGEQFF.

The rearrangement joins TRBV15 to TRBJ1-2; D is ambiguous. CDR1 is LNHNV and CDR2 is YYDKDF in the germline V gene (reference sequence). CDR3 size: 15 residues. The V and J ends lost 4 bases and 8 bases respectively, with 20 bases between them. The CDR3 region has the DNA TGTGCCACCAGCACAACGACGGACCCCGTTTGGGGCTACACCTTC. This gives the protein CATSTTTDPVWGYTF.

In its sample, this clone was seen a few times. The V gene is TRBV28, the J gene TRBJ2-5; 7 nucleotides align to TRBD1. The CDR3 has 14 residues. The J segment lost 3 bases and the V segment lost 2 bases, leaving 3 bases of the junction unmatched. CDR1 and CDR2 from the germline V gene are MDHEN and SYDVKM. CDR3 sequence reads: CASSLVQGKETQYF. The CDR3 DNA follows: TGTGCCAGCAGTTTAGTACAGGGGAAAGAGACCCAGTACTTC.

This clone was seen a few times. The chain uses TRBV4-2 and TRBJ2-3, with D tentatively TRBD2 (5 bases). V shed 3 bases and J shed 6 bases, with 13 bases lying between them. CDR3 length: 14 amino acids. CDR1 is LGHNA, CDR2 YNFKEQ, per germline. CDR3 amino acids: CASSQSTSTDTQYF. As DNA, the CDR3 is TGTGCCAGCAGCCAGTCTACTAGTACGGATACGCAGTATTTT.

Only a few counts were recorded for this clone. The rearrangement joins TRBV7-2 to TRBJ1-1, with D tentatively TRBD1 (6 bases). The CDR3 has 13 amino acids. Trimming pared 1 base from V and 5 bases from J, leaving 8 bases between. Per the germline V gene, CDR1 is SGHTA and CDR2 is FQGNSA. Here the CDR3 DNA reads TGTGCCAGCAGCTTAGTACAGGGAACTGAAGCTTTCTTT. This translates into CASSLVQGTEAFF. The whole variable domain, remainder taken from reference TRBV7-2 and TRBJ1-1, is GAGVSQSPSNKVTEKGKDVELRCDPISGHTALYWYRQSLGQGLEFLIYFQGNSAPDKSGLPSDRFSAERTGGSVSTLTIQRTQQEDSAVYLCASSLVQGTEAFFGQGTRLTVV.

This clone was seen more than once but under ten times. The J gene is TRBJ2-2, the V gene TRBV18, with D perhaps TRBD1 (5 bases). Trimming removed 2 bases at V and 6 bases at J, with 13 bases between. The germline CDR1 and CDR2 sequences are KGHSH and LQKENI. This CDR3 has 15 amino acids. The CDR3 DNA sequence: TGTGCCAGCTCACCAGGCGGTCAGGGATCCGGGGAGCTGTTTTTT. The encoded protein is CASSPGGQGSGELFF.

The V and J genes are TRBV6-5 and TRBJ1-5; no clear D gene. The V gene lost 0 bases and the J gene lost 5 bases, with 11 bases spanning the gap. The germline V gene encodes CDR1 MNHEY and CDR2 SVGAGI. The CDR3 is 15 amino acids. The CDR3 sequence is CASSYSSSLDQPQHF. The CDR3 DNA sequence: TGTGCCAGCAGTTACTCCTCCAGCCTAGATCAGCCCCAGCATTTT.

This clone was seen only a few times. V gene TRBV7-9 combines with J gene TRBJ1-1; D might be TRBD1 (6 bases). Germline lookup yields CDR1 SEHNR and CDR2 FQNEAQ (reference sequence). The CDR3 loop spans 12 amino acids. V was shortened by 4 bases and J by 14 bases, with 17 bases between the two germline ends. CDR3 in amino acids: CASSYRGRQGFF. CDR3 nucleotides: TGTGCCAGCAGCTATCGGGGGCGCCAGGGGTTCTTT.

This clone is a singleton in its sample. The V and J genes are TRBV29-1 and TRBJ2-7, with 10 bases that match TRBD1. V shed 7 bases and J 7 bases; nucleotides not matched to a gene: 4. This CDR3 has 11 residues. Germline V gene data show CDR1 as SQVTM and CDR2 as ANQGSEA. The CDR3 region has the DNA TGCAGCGGCCGGGACAGGGGTGAGCAGTACTTC. It encodes CSGRDRGEQYF.

The CDR3 sequence is CASSPPAAEQYF. CDR3 in DNA: TGTGCCAGCTCACCACCGGCTGCCGAGCAGTACTTC. V is TRBV18 and J is TRBJ2-7; D remains ambiguous. Looked up from germline, CDR1 is KGHSH and CDR2 is LQKENI. Between the trimmed V and J ends, which lost 0 bases and 6 bases, there was a span of 6 bases. The CDR3 totals 12 residues.

The sample holds many counts of this clone. V and J are TRBV25-1 and TRBJ1-4, with unresolved D. Germline V gene data show CDR1 as MGHDK and CDR2 as SYGVNS. The CDR3 is 12 residues long. V was trimmed by 8 bases and J by 4 bases, leaving 8 bases between them. CDR3 sequence: CASGRLNEKLFF. CDR3 bases: TGTGCCAGCGGAAGGCTTAATGAAAAACTGTTTTTT.

V gene TRBV28 combines with J gene TRBJ1-5; 9 bases are a match to TRBD1. CDR3 size: 16 residues. Germline V gene lookup returns CDR1 MDHEN and CDR2 SYDVKM. Trimming removed 4 bases from V and 3 bases from J; junction bases left unmatched: 7. The CDR3 region has the DNA TGTGCCAGCAGTTCTCTAGGGACAGGGAACAATCAGCCCCAGCATTTT. Encoded protein: CASSSLGTGNNQPQHF.

The chain combines TRBV6-6 with TRBJ2-2; a weak D match, TRBD2 (6 bases). Germline V gene sequence: CDR1 MNHNY, CDR2 SVGAGI (reference sequence). Trimming cost V 2 bases and J 6 bases, with 10 bases left between them. This CDR3 spans 14 amino acids. The CDR3 DNA sequence: TGTGCCAGCAGTTACCGGCGGGGAGCCGGGGAGCTGTTTTTT. It translates to CASSYRRGAGELFF.

This clone was observed a few times. The chain is built from TRBV6-5 and TRBJ2-3; D might be TRBD2 (5 bases). Trimming took off 6 bases at V and 1 base at J, with 11 bases between the two ends. The CDR3 has 14 residues. Germline loops: CDR1 MNHEY, CDR2 SVGAGI. The CDR3 bases are TGTGCCAGCAGAGCGGTCTCGGGCACAGATACGCAGTATTTT. This gives the protein CASRAVSGTDTQYF.

This clone was recorded many times. Different DNA sequences within this sample yield the same CDR3. This chain links TRBV11-2 with TRBJ2-1; the D gene is possibly TRBD2 (6 bases). CDR1 and CDR2 (germline): SGHAT, FQNNGV. The ends were cut back, 4 bases at V and 2 bases at J, with 9 bases in the middle. The CDR3 is 14 residues long. The CDR3 DNA reads TGTGCCAGCAGCTCGGGACTCGCCTACAATGAGCAGTTCTTC. Residues: CASSSGLAYNEQFF.

V usage is TRBV7-2 and J usage is TRBJ2-3; D not certain. The CDR3 sequence is 14 residues long. The V gene lost 5 bases and the J gene lost 0 bases, with 9 bases spanning the gap. Germline assignment: CDR1 SGHTA and CDR2 FQGNSA. The DNA of the CDR3 is TGTGCCAGCAGCACCCGCCATAGCACAGATACGCAGTATTTT. Protein sequence: CASSTRHSTDTQYF.

V gene TRBV7-2 combines with J gene TRBJ2-5; TRBD1 agrees at 7 bases. The DNA matches TRBJ2-7 better at its end, which makes the J call doubtful. CDR1 SGHTA and CDR2 FQGNSA come from the germline V gene. The CDR3 runs to 15 residues. The CDR3 loop is CASSKAGTVENEQYF. The DNA of the CDR3 is TGTGCCAGCAGCAAAGCCGGGACAGTGGAAAACGAGCAGTACTTC.

This rearrangement joins TRBV7-2 to TRBJ2-3, with unresolved D. Trimming removed 5 bases from V and 0 bases from J, with 12 bases in between. Germline V gives CDR1 SGHTA, CDR2 FQGNSA. The CDR3 runs 15 residues. CDR3 in DNA: TGTGCCAGCAGCCCCTGGACGGGTAGCACAGATACGCAGTATTTT. Amino acids: CASSPWTGSTDTQYF.